One and the same sample provided the 3 T cell receptor beta chains below, sequenced in a study of T cells in Graves' hyperthyroidism and ophthalmopathy. Researchers took RNA transcripts and amplified the TCR beta CDR3 regions from them. The study used the HTBI primer set for a first-round RT-PCR of the TCR CDR3. TCRdb passed the multiplex PCR reads through MiXCR, listing each CDR3 protein once. The sample yields 500,000 to 600,000 distinct CDR3 sequences, approximately 49% seen once. Sequenced: peripheral blood or thyroid tissue (not recorded which). These receptors all come from an adult woman with Graves' disease, either hyperthyroidism or ophthalmopathy (not recorded which).

This clonotype was counted at least ten times. J is TRBJ1-1 and V is TRBV14; D not resolved. The V gene lost 4 bases and the J gene lost 7 bases, with 7 bases spanning the gap. CDR3 length equals 11 residues. Germline V gives CDR1 SGHDN, CDR2 FVKESK. The DNA of the CDR3 is TGTGCCAGCAGCCCAGTCATTGAAGCTTTCTTT. The encoded protein is CASSPVIEAFF.

This clonotype showed up many times. The chain uses TRBV12-3 or TRBV12-4 and TRBJ2-2; TRBD1 matches 10 bases. This CDR3 spans 18 amino acids. With V trimmed by 0 bases and J by 3 bases, 7 bases remained unmatched. The CDR3 bases are TGTGCCAGCAGTTTAGCTATACGACAGGGGGCGTACACCGGGGAGCTGTTTTTT. It yields the protein CASSLAIRQGAYTGELFF.

This rearrangement joins TRBV20-1 to TRBJ2-7, with D hard to call. The CDR3 covers 13 residues. Germline values: CDR1 DFQATT, CDR2 SNEGSKA (reference sequence). Deletions cut 3 bases from V and 0 bases from J, with 9 bases between. CDR3 amino acids: CSASFWASYEQYF. As DNA, the CDR3 is TGCAGTGCTAGTTTTTGGGCCTCCTACGAGCAGTACTTC.